The present T cell receptor (beta chain) was sequenced within a study of blood T cell repertoires in COVID-19. The wider study: The United States, Italy and Spain were the sources of the acute and convalescent COVID-19 samples. From T cells, B-cell-depleted T cells, or PBMCs came the material, which was cDNA or gDNA.

The authors' processing: From reference gene primer amplification, estimates of nucleated cell counts were derived. Assay used: immunoSEQ multiplex PCR; TCRdb lists only in-frame clones, some missing. V and J calls and clone size are as listed in that table; D and trimming were resolved from the DNA. The sample comprises hundreds of thousands of clones, roughly 80% of which are singletons, and 4.9% rests with the top ten. Trimming removed 3 bases at V and 1 base at J, with 12 bases between. CDR3 length: 15 amino acids. Germline loops: CDR1 SEHNR, CDR2 FQNEAQ (reference sequence). The source is an elderly woman with active or convalescent COVID-19. The sample taken for sequencing was peripheral blood. J is TRBJ1-1 and V is TRBV7-9; D ambiguous. The CDR3 sequence: CASSFLSGGNTEAFF. DNA for the CDR3: TGTGCCAGCAGCTTCTTATCCGGCGGGAACACTGAAGCTTTCTTT.